The rows below give T cell receptor beta chains drawn from one sample of a study of T cells in localized non-small cell lung cancer. Method: immunoSEQ multiplex PCR; TCRdb's copy keeps in-frame clones and lacks some. This sample has roughly 34,000 clones, with 75% to 90% found just once. The material was peripheral blood mononuclear cells, obtained before any cancer treatment. The receptors were gathered from a man aged 40 to 70 with stage III lung adenocarcinoma. Each CDR3 is given with its conserved first and last residue. The D gene is left open where the match is weak. Clone size is given for some rows only: seen once, a few or many times, or a class if the clone is expanded.

>.|.|TRBV5-6|TRBJ2-3
TGTGCCAGCAGCTTAGAATACTTTAGCACAGATACGCAGTATTTT
CASSLEYFSTDTQYF
>once|.|TRBV6-6|TRBJ2-6
TGTGCCAGCAGTTACTTCTCTGGGGCCAACGTCCTGACTTTC
CASSYFSGANVLTF
>.|.|TRBV12-5|TRBJ1-1
TGTGCTAGTGGACAATTATCTATCCCCACTGAAGCTTTCTTT
CASGQLSIPTEAFF
>.|TRBD1|TRBV7-9|TRBJ2-3
TGTGCCAGCAGCCCTGGACAGGGACTCACAGATACGCAGTATTTT
CASSPGQGLTDTQYF
>.|.|TRBV29-1|TRBJ2-5
TGCAGCGCCTCGGGGACGGGTGAGACCCAGTACTTC
CSASGTGETQYF
>.|.|TRBV5-4|TRBJ2-2
TGTGCCAGCAGCTTGGACTTACGGGCCGCGAACACCGGGGAGCTGTTTTTT
CASSLDLRAANTGELFF
>.|.|TRBV27|TRBJ1-3
TGTGCCAGCAGGGCCGGAAACACCATATATTTT
CASRAGNTIYF
>.|TRBD2|TRBV6-6|TRBJ2-3
TGTGCCAGCACTACTACTCAGCGGGGGCCCACAGATACGCAGTATTTT
CASTTTQRGPTDTQYF
>.|.|TRBV6-5|TRBJ1-2
TGTGCCAGCAGTCGAAGAGTCGGACAGCTGACGGGCTACACCTTC
CASSRRVGQLTGYTF
>.|TRBD1|TRBV28|TRBJ2-7
TGTGCCAGCAGTTTATATTTGCCCCAGGGGGCCGACGAGCAGTACTTC
CASSLYLPQGADEQYF
>.|.|TRBV29-1|TRBJ1-2
TGCAGCGTTGAACCTGGTTTAAACTATGGCTACACCTTC
CSVEPGLNYGYTF
>once|.|TRBV9|TRBJ1-1
TGTGCCAGCAGCCCGAGACCCAACACTGAAGCTTTCTTT
CASSPRPNTEAFF
>.|TRBD2|TRBV7-8|TRBJ2-2
TGTGCCAGCAGACCCGGGACTAGCGAGGCCGGGGAGCTGTTTTTT
CASRPGTSEAGELFF
>.|TRBD2|TRBV7-9|TRBJ2-5
TGTGCCAGCAGCTTAGGGGGGTTAGCGGGGACTCAAGAGACCCAGTACTTC
CASSLGGLAGTQETQYF
>.|TRBD1|TRBV27|TRBJ1-1
TGTGCCAGCAGCCTGGACAGGGGACGGACTGAAGCTTTCTTT
CASSLDRGRTEAFF
>.|.|TRBV11-3|TRBJ2-4
TGTGCCAGCAGCCGGAGGTCCAGTCTCCCCCTCCTTCAGTACTTC
CASSRRSSLPLLQYF
>few|TRBD1|TRBV5-5|TRBJ1-4
TGTGCCAGCAGCTTTGGAGACAGGGATAATGAAAAACTGTTTTTT
CASSFGDRDNEKLFF
>.|.|TRBV7-3|TRBJ2-2
TGTGCCAGCAGCTTAGTAATCTCCGGGGAGCTGTTTTTT
CASSLVISGELFF
>few|.|TRBV6-5|TRBJ2-4
TGTGCCAGCAGTAGGGCAGGGGTAGCCAAAAACATTCAGTACTTC
CASSRAGVAKNIQYF
>.|.|TRBV9|TRBJ1-5
TGTGCCAGCAGCGCGGACGGGAATAGCAATCAGCCCCAGCATTTT
CASSADGNSNQPQHF
>.|.|TRBV2|TRBJ1-2
TGTGCCAGCAGTGAAGCTCGACAGTCTGGCGGCTACACCTTC
CASSEARQSGGYTF
>.|.|TRBV18|TRBJ1-3
TGTGCCAGCTCACTTCAGGGTTCTGGAAACACCATATATTTT
CASSLQGSGNTIYF
>once|.|TRBV7-9|TRBJ2-5
TGTGCCAGCAGCTTAAGGGGACTCACACAAGAGACCCAGTACTTC
CASSLRGLTQETQYF
>once|.|TRBV10-3|TRBJ2-7
TGTGCCATCAGTACCGACAGGGAGCAGTACTTC
CAISTDREQYF
>few|.|TRBV13|TRBJ2-5
TGTGCCAGCAGCTTAACAGGTCACCAAGAGACCCAGTACTTC
CASSLTGHQETQYF
>.|.|TRBV28|TRBJ2-2
TGTGCCAGCAGTCCTTGGGGGACGAACACCGGGGAGCTGTTTTTT
CASSPWGTNTGELFF
>.|.|TRBV6-6|TRBJ1-5
TGTGCCAGCAGTTATGCAGGCGGTAGCAATCAGCCCCAGCATTTT
CASSYAGGSNQPQHF
>medium-sized|TRBD1|TRBV7-9|TRBJ2-7
TGTGCCAGCAGCATCTCGTGGGCAGGGGGTATCTACGAGCAGTACTTC
CASSISWAGGIYEQYF
>once|TRBD1|TRBV7-9|TRBJ1-1
TGTGCCAGCAGCGCAGGACAGGGGGCGGGGGCTGAAGCTTTCTTT
CASSAGQGAGAEAFF
>once|.|TRBV5-5|TRBJ1-4
TGTGCCAGCAGCCCCGAGGGGGGCCGAACTAATGAAAAACTGTTTTTT
CASSPEGGRTNEKLFF
>.|TRBD2|TRBV11-1|TRBJ2-1
TGTGCCAGCAGCAACGCATACTCACTAGCGGGGGGGCACAATGAGCAGTTCTTC
CASSNAYSLAGGHNEQFF
>few|.|TRBV21-1|TRBJ1-2
TGTGCCAGCAGCAAATCCGACCCGGGACAGGGGGCGGATGGCTACACCTTC
CASSKSDPGQGADGYTF
>.|.|TRBV6-6|TRBJ2-3
TGTGTGCACAGTGACAGCACAGATACGCAGTATTTT
CVHSDSTDTQYF
>.|.|TRBV28|TRBJ2-1
TGTGCCAGCGCAAAAGGGGGAGGCAGCAATGAGCAGTTCTTC
CASAKGGGSNEQFF
>.|TRBD1|TRBV5-1|TRBJ2-7
TGCGCCAGCAGCTTGTTCACAGGGGTAAGGGCCGAGCAGTACTTC
CASSLFTGVRAEQYF
>.|TRBD1|TRBV6-6|TRBJ1-4
TGTGCCAGCAGGTCGGACAGGGTAGGAAAACTGTTTTTT
CASRSDRVGKLFF
>.|TRBD1|TRBV5-1|TRBJ1-4
TGCGCCAGCACGACAGGGTCAACTAATGAAAAACTGTTTTTT
CASTTGSTNEKLFF
>few|.|TRBV6-5|TRBJ1-5
TGTGCCAGCAGTTACTCGCCCGGGTGGCCCCAGCATTTT
CASSYSPGWPQHF
>.|.|TRBV29-1|TRBJ2-1
TGCAGCGTTGGACCCCGGGGATCCAGCGCCTACAATGAGCAGTTCTTC
CSVGPRGSSAYNEQFF
>.|TRBD2|TRBV7-9|TRBJ2-7
TGTGCCAGCAGCCTAATCAGCGGATTGGGAGCGGGAGTTTTC
CASSLISGLGAGVF
>few|.|TRBV19|TRBJ1-2
TGTGCCAGTAGTAGGTCGCAGGATGACTATGGCTACACCTTC
CASSRSQDDYGYTF
>.|.|TRBV9|TRBJ2-2
TGTGCCAGCAGCGTAATTAGTAACGGGGAGCTGTTTTTT
CASSVISNGELFF
>.|.|TRBV7-3|TRBJ2-5
TGTGCCAGCAGCTCTGCCGGAGGGTTGGAGACCCAGTACTTC
CASSSAGGLETQYF
>few|.|TRBV2|TRBJ1-1
TGTGCCAGCGGGCCGGGGGCCCTAGGAAAAAACACTGAAGCTTTCTTT
CASGPGALGKNTEAFF
>.|.|TRBV5-6|TRBJ1-1
TGTGCCAGCAGCTTGTTGGGAAGAAAGACTGAAGCTTTCTTT
CASSLLGRKTEAFF
>.|TRBD2|TRBV11-3|TRBJ2-2
TGTGCCAGCAGCCGCGGACTAGCGGCGAACACCGGGGAGCTGTTTTTT
CASSRGLAANTGELFF
>.|.|TRBV7-3|TRBJ1-1
TGTGCCAGCAGCTTAACGGCAGCCAAAAAGAACACTGAAGCTTTCTTT
CASSLTAAKKNTEAFF
>.|.|TRBV4-3|TRBJ1-5
TGCGCCAGCAGCCAAGATTTTGGAAATCAGCCCCAGCATTTT
CASSQDFGNQPQHF
>.|.|TRBV9|TRBJ1-4
TGTGCCAGCAGCGTAGGAGGTTTCGGAGATCAGAAACTGTTTTTT
CASSVGGFGDQKLFF
>.|TRBD1|TRBV28|TRBJ1-2
TGTGCCAGCAGTTTAGCAGGGGGGGATCCTATCTATGGCTACACCTTC
CASSLAGGDPIYGYTF
>.|TRBD1|TRBV2|TRBJ1-1
TGTGCCAGCAGTCGACAGGGACTGGCTGAAGCTTTCTTT
CASSRQGLAEAFF